This entry lists 7 T cell receptor beta chains sequenced from one sample in a study of blood T cell repertoires in COVID-19. Clones were read by immunoSEQ multiplex PCR, and TCRdb kept only the in-frame ones, dropping some. The sample includes under 250,000 clones, about 84% of them seen just once. The sample comprised peripheral blood. These receptors came from an elderly woman with COVID-19, enrolled during active disease.

The genes are TRBV6-5 and TRBJ1-6; 7 positions agree with TRBD1. V was pared by 4 bases and J by 9 bases, with 3 bases of the junction left unmatched. In germline, CDR1 is MNHEY, CDR2 SVGAGI. The CDR3 spans 13 residues. This chain's CDR3 is CASSSGQSSPLHF. The CDR3 coding sequence is TGTGCCAGCAGTTCGGGACAGTCTTCACCCCTCCACTTT.

The chain joins TRBV5-3 to TRBJ2-1, with 11 bases matching TRBD2. TRBV5-3 is given ORF status, its function remaining uncertain. J lost 5 bases, V lost 4 bases, and 2 bases had no gene match. This CDR3 is built from 14 residues. CDR3 sequence (DNA): TGTGCCAGAAGCCTTAGCGGGGGGGACAATGAGCAGTTCTTC. This encodes CARSLSGGDNEQFF.

J is TRBJ1-1 and V is TRBV2, with unresolved D. CDR1 and CDR2 from the germline V gene are SNHLY and FYNNEI. The CDR3 is made up of 16 amino acids. Trimming cost V 5 bases and J 1 base, with 17 bases left between them. Written as DNA, the CDR3 is TGTGCCAGCAGTTATGAGGAGCGGATCAAGAACACTGAAGCTTTCTTT. As protein: CASSYEERIKNTEAFF.

The chain links TRBV5-4 to TRBJ2-1; 10 bases map to TRBD2. The CDR3 contains 17 residues. The V segment lost 0 bases and the J segment 3 bases; nucleotides outside the gene matches: 6. In germline, CDR1 is SGHNT, CDR2 YYREEE (reference sequence). The CDR3 DNA follows: TGTGCCAGCAGCTTGGCCCATAGCGGGGGGCTCTACAATGAGCAGTTCTTC. It encodes CASSLAHSGGLYNEQFF.

The chain recombines TRBV9 with TRBJ1-5, with D possibly TRBD1 on 6 matching bases. This CDR3 region has 15 residues. The V end lost 3 bases, the J end lost 3 bases, and 13 bases lay between the germline ends. The V gene's germline CDR1 is SGDLS and CDR2 YYNGEE. The CDR3 nucleotides are TGTGCCAGCAGCGCATCGTGGGGGCCCAATCAGCCCCAGCATTTT. As protein: CASSASWGPNQPQHF.

In its sample, this clone was seen once. The chain has TRBV2 and TRBJ2-3, with D maybe TRBD1 (5 bases). Germline CDR1 and CDR2: SNHLY and FYNNEI. CDR3 length equals 14 residues. V gave up 6 bases and J gave up 2 bases, with 12 bases separating them. The CDR3 DNA sequence: TGTGCCAGCAGCCCGACAGCCTACACAGATACGCAGTATTTT. Translating it yields CASSPTAYTDTQYF.

V and J are TRBV7-6 and TRBJ2-1, with D possibly TRBD1 on 7 matching bases. Germline values: CDR1 SGHVS, CDR2 FNYEAQ. The V gene lost 5 bases and the J gene lost 2 bases, with 13 bases spanning the gap. The CDR3 is 15 amino acids. The CDR3 loop reads CASSQSGGTYNEQFF. DNA for the CDR3: TGTGCCAGCAGCCAATCAGGGGGGACCTACAATGAGCAGTTCTTC.